Below are 15 T cell receptor beta chains sequenced from a single sample in a study of T-cell reconstitution after alpha-beta-depleted transplantation in children. TCRbeta library preparation incorporated unique molecular identifiers. TCRdb passed the PCR reads through MiXCR, listing each CDR3 protein once. The sample has around 670,000 distinct CDR3 sequences; around 14% are singletons. Sequenced here: PBMCs, sampled before TCRalphabeta/CD19-depleted stem cell transplant. The receptor set was obtained from a girl aged 2 to 9 with congenital amegakaryocytic thrombocytopenia, due to receive a stem cell transplant.

The V gene is TRBV20-1, the J gene TRBJ2-1; D is ambiguous. CDR3 length: 14 residues. V lost 3 bases and J 0 bases, leaving 9 bases between the germline ends. Germline lookup yields CDR1 DFQATT and CDR2 SNEGSKA (reference sequence). In nucleotides, the CDR3 is TGCAGTGCTAGCGTCCCGAGCTCCTACAATGAGCAGTTCTTC. Protein product: CSASVPSSYNEQFF.

This clonotype was observed many times. The chain recombines TRBV29-1 with TRBJ2-5; D gene ambiguous. The germline CDR1 and CDR2 sequences are SQVTM and ANQGSEA. V lost 7 bases, J lost 7 bases, and 13 bases lay in between. The CDR3 loop spans 11 amino acids. The CDR3 DNA follows: TGCAGCGCCGGACCTCTGGGGACCCAGTACTTC. Protein product: CSAGPLGTQYF.

This clonotype came up a few times. The chain combines TRBV30 with TRBJ2-7; 9 nucleotides line up with TRBD2. Germline CDR1 reads GTSNPN; CDR2 reads SVGIG (reference sequence). There are 15 residues in the CDR3. V trimming: 3 bases; J trimming: 3 bases; junction bases outside the gene matches: 9. CDR3 loop: CAWRVWGSGSYEQYF. CDR3 coding DNA: TGTGCCTGGAGAGTTTGGGGTAGCGGGAGCTACGAGCAGTACTTC. Filled out from reference TRBV30 and TRBJ2-7, the complete variable domain reads SQTIHQWPATLVQPVGSPLSLECTVEGTSNPNLYWYRQAAGRGLQLLFYSVGIGQISSEVPQNLSASRPQDRQFILSSKKLLLSDSGFYLCAWRVWGSGSYEQYFGPGTRLTVT.

The chain has TRBV6-2 or TRBV6-3 and TRBJ2-7, with 8 bases aligning to TRBD1. After removal of 8 bases from V and 1 base from J, the junction contained 13 bases not matched to a gene. Germline V gene data show CDR1 as MNHEY and CDR2 as SVGEGT. This CDR3 region has 16 residues. The CDR3 DNA sequence: TGTGCCAGCTTCCAAAGGCCGGGACAGGTATCCTACGAGCAGTACTTC. Translation gives CASFQRPGQVSYEQYF.

This clonotype was found a few times. The V gene is TRBV7-6, the J gene TRBJ1-5, with TRBD1 as a possible D gene (5 bases). This CDR3 is built from 14 residues. Trimming left V 5 bases short and J 5 bases short, with 13 bases between. Germline assignment: CDR1 SGHVS and CDR2 FNYEAQ. CDR3: CASSAGGADQPQHF. CDR3 coding DNA: TGTGCCAGCAGCGCAGGAGGGGCAGATCAGCCCCAGCATTTT.

The J gene is TRBJ2-1, the V gene TRBV30, with 7 bases fitting TRBD2. Looked up from germline, CDR1 is GTSNPN and CDR2 is SVGIG (reference sequence). With 0 bases clipped from V and 2 bases from J, the junction kept 13 bases outside the gene matches. This CDR3 region has 18 residues. CDR3 region: CAWSVPIWREITYNEQFF. Written as DNA, the CDR3 is TGTGCCTGGAGTGTGCCCATCTGGCGGGAGATCACCTACAATGAGCAGTTCTTC.

Details on this clonotype: A read error may explain this, as a much larger clone is one base away. The missing conserved phenylalanine or tryptophan at the end of this CDR3 makes a read error likely. The chain's CDR3 is CASSFLETGELFI. DNA of the CDR3: TGTGCCAGCAGTTTTTTGGAAACCGGGGAGCTGTTTATT. The J gene is TRBJ2-2, the V gene TRBV12-3 or TRBV12-4; no clear D. Between the trimmed V and J ends, which lost 3 bases and 5 bases, there was a span of 7 bases. There are 13 residues in the CDR3.

This clonotype has at least ten counts. This chain connects TRBV20-1 to TRBJ1-5; D is undetermined. V lost 7 bases and J lost 5, with 12 bases in between. Germline V gene data show CDR1 as DFQATT and CDR2 as SNEGSKA (reference sequence). This CDR3 has 12 residues. The CDR3 loop reads CSVGLHDQPQHF. CDR3 nucleotide sequence: TGCAGTGTCGGGCTACACGATCAGCCCCAGCATTTT.

This clonotype has ten or more counts. The V and J genes are TRBV2 and TRBJ2-7; D not certain. Germline CDR1 reads SNHLY; CDR2 reads FYNNEI. The V end lost 8 bases, the J end lost 9 bases, and 20 bases lay between the germline ends. CDR3 length: 13 amino acids. The CDR3, as DNA: TGTGCCAGCCGGACGGCCTCTCAAAGGGTGCAGTACTTC. It is translated as CASRTASQRVQYF. Together with reference TRBV2 and TRBJ2-7, the CDR3 gives the full variable domain: EPEVTQTPSHQVTQMGQEVILRCVPISNHLYFYWYRQILGQKVEFLVSFYNNEISEKSEIFDDQFSVERPDGSNFTLKIRSTKLEDSAMYFCASRTASQRVQYFGPGTRLTVT.

This clonotype was seen repeatedly, ten times or more. The chain is built from TRBV5-1 and TRBJ2-3, with 7 bases that match TRBD1. CDR1 SGHRS and CDR2 YFSETQ come from the germline V gene. With V trimmed by 4 bases and J by 5 bases, 7 bases remained unmatched. The CDR3 has 14 residues. Written as DNA, the CDR3 is TGCGCCAGCAGCCTATCTACAGGGGAAGATACGCAGTATTTT. Translation gives CASSLSTGEDTQYF.

The table lists this clonotype with many counts. This chain uses TRBV6-1 with TRBJ2-5, with unresolved D. The CDR3 is 12 amino acids. In germline, CDR1 is MNHNS, CDR2 SASEGT. Trimming left V 3 bases short and J 1 base short, with 3 bases between. The CDR3: CASSDLQETQYF. The CDR3 bases are TGTGCCAGCAGTGACCTCCAAGAGACCCAGTACTTC.

The chain recombines TRBV11-2 with TRBJ2-1, with 9 bases identical to TRBD2. The CDR3 runs 16 residues. Germline CDR1 reads SGHAT; CDR2 reads FQNNGV. Trimming removed 6 bases from V and 1 base from J; junction bases left unmatched: 7. The CDR3 reads CASSPSGTISYNEQFF. Here the CDR3 DNA reads TGTGCCAGCAGTCCTAGCGGGACCATATCCTACAATGAGCAGTTCTTC.

This rearrangement joins TRBV20-1 to TRBJ2-3, with a possible D match to TRBD1 (5 bases). The CDR3 has 13 amino acids. The germline V gene encodes CDR1 DFQATT and CDR2 SNEGSKA (reference sequence). The V gene lost 5 bases and the J gene lost 5 bases, with 14 bases spanning the gap. CDR3 region: CSALGQGGDTQYF. The CDR3 DNA reads as TGCAGTGCTCTCGGGCAGGGCGGAGATACGCAGTATTTT.

This clonotype was observed a few times. This sequence joins TRBV7-9 and TRBJ2-7, with D possibly being TRBD2 (6 bases). CDR1 SEHNR and CDR2 FQNEAQ come from the germline V gene (reference sequence). CDR3 length: 17 amino acids. The V end was cut by 5 bases, the J end by 3 bases, with 23 bases between. CDR3 protein: CASSATTGEATRYEQYF. CDR3 nucleotide sequence: TGTGCCAGCAGCGCAACTACCGGGGAGGCGACGCGCTACGAGCAGTACTTC.

This chain joins TRBV20-1 and TRBJ1-1, with no clear D. The V and J ends lost 1 base and 1 base respectively, with 10 bases between them. CDR3 size: 14 residues. Germline V gene sequence: CDR1 DFQATT, CDR2 SNEGSKA (reference sequence). The chain's CDR3 is CSARATIGNTEAFF. CDR3 bases: TGCAGTGCTAGAGCTACTATAGGGAACACTGAAGCTTTCTTT.